The 30 T cell receptor beta chains given below trace back to one sample, sequenced in a study of cytomegalovirus exposure and HLA in healthy donors. Use of 60 Vbeta and 13 Jbeta primers characterized the PCR. The repertoire was sequenced with immunoSEQ multiplex PCR; TCRdb's copy has only in-frame clones and lacks some. The sample holds 100,000 to 150,000 clones; 60% to 80% are singletons and the top ten take 4.2%. The specimen was PBMCs. These receptors were obtained from a man in his forties or fifties in good health and CMV-seropositive.

J is TRBJ2-1 and V is TRBV20-1, with 9 nucleotides matching TRBD2. This CDR3 contains 11 residues. Germline CDR1 is DFQATT and CDR2 is SNEGSKA (reference sequence). J lost 10 bases, V lost 6 bases, and 4 bases had no gene match. CDR3 coding DNA: TGCAGTGCAGAACTAGCGGGCGAGCAGTTCTTC. Translation: CSAELAGEQFF.

This chain links TRBV4-2 with TRBJ2-1; 9 positions match TRBD2. Germline assignment: CDR1 LGHNA and CDR2 YNFKEQ. V lost 0 bases and J lost 12; bases outside the gene matches: 12. This CDR3 is 16 amino acids long. The CDR3 sequence: CASSQDLTSGYRRQFF. The CDR3 nucleotides are TGTGCCAGCAGCCAAGATCTTACTAGCGGGTATAGGAGGCAGTTCTTC.

The chain links TRBV11-1 to TRBJ2-5; D is ambiguous. The J call is doubtful: the DNA matches TRBJ2-7 better. The CDR3 loop spans 14 amino acids. Germline V lookup: CDR1 SGHAT, CDR2 FQDESV (reference sequence). The chain's CDR3 is CASSLVANAYEQYF. The CDR3 region has the DNA TGTGCCAGCAGCTTAGTTGCGAACGCCTACGAGCAGTACTTC.

This chain connects TRBV7-2 to TRBJ1-3; a weak D match, TRBD1 (5 bases). The CDR3 is made up of 16 amino acids. CDR1 and CDR2 (germline): SGHTA, FQGNSA. V was cut by 6 bases and J by 0 bases, with 15 bases left in between. The CDR3 DNA reads TGTGCCAGCAGTTACAGGTCGGGGGGCTCTGGAAACACCATATATTTT. Protein sequence: CASSYRSGGSGNTIYF.

The chain is built from TRBV5-8 and TRBJ1-5, with TRBD1 as a possible D gene (6 bases). CDR3 length: 15 amino acids. Trimming removed 4 bases from V and 3 bases from J, with 14 bases in between. The germline CDR1 and CDR2 sequences are SGHTS and YDEGEE. CDR3 protein: CASSEKGQYNQPQHF. In DNA form, the CDR3 reads TGTGCCAGCAGCGAGAAAGGACAGTACAATCAGCCCCAGCATTTT.

The chain uses TRBV7-2 and TRBJ2-7; 14 bases map to TRBD2. The germline V gene encodes CDR1 SGHTA and CDR2 FQGNSA. This CDR3 region has 15 residues. J was trimmed by 5 bases and V by 5 bases; bases with no gene match: 5. CDR3 sequence reads: CASSRGLAGVNEQYF. CDR3 DNA: TGTGCCAGCAGCCGGGGACTAGCGGGAGTTAACGAGCAGTACTTC.

The chain has TRBV7-9 and TRBJ2-3, with D hard to call. With 5 bases removed from V and 5 bases from J, the gap between germline ends came to 5 bases. This CDR3 has 11 residues. Germline CDR1 is SEHNR and CDR2 is FQNEAQ (reference sequence). The CDR3 DNA follows: TGTGCCAGCAGCCTCAGAGATACGCAGTATTTT. Protein sequence: CASSLRDTQYF.

This clone turned up a few times. V usage is TRBV5-6 and J usage is TRBJ2-7, with 10 bases fitting TRBD2. Germline loops: CDR1 SGHDT, CDR2 YYEEEE. V shed 4 bases and J 3 bases; nucleotides not matched to a gene: 7. The CDR3 extends over 15 amino acids. This CDR3 is CASSLGLADIYEQYF. DNA for the CDR3: TGTGCCAGCAGCCTTGGACTAGCGGATATCTACGAGCAGTACTTC.

This rearrangement joins TRBV15 to TRBJ2-5; tentative D call: TRBD1 (5 bases). The germline gives CDR1 LNHNV, CDR2 YYDKDF (reference sequence). The CDR3 spans 14 residues. V lost 1 base, J lost 1 base, and 7 bases lay in between. The CDR3 reads CATSRGRGQETQYF. CDR3 nucleotide sequence: TGTGCCACCAGCAGAGGAAGGGGCCAAGAGACCCAGTACTTC.

This rearrangement joins TRBV5-1 to TRBJ1-6; 7 positions agree with TRBD1. CDR1 is SGHRS, CDR2 YFSETQ, per germline. V trimming: 4 bases; J trimming: 2 bases; junction bases outside the gene matches: 6. The CDR3 extends over 16 amino acids. The chain's CDR3 is CASSMTGNTYNSPLHF. The CDR3 bases are TGCGCCAGCAGCATGACAGGGAATACCTATAATTCACCCCTCCACTTT.

This clone was seen a handful of times. The V and J genes are TRBV5-1 and TRBJ2-1, with D possibly TRBD2 on 6 matching bases. Germline V gene lookup returns CDR1 SGHRS and CDR2 YFSETQ. V was clipped by 0 bases and J by 3 bases, with 10 bases between them. The CDR3 length is 15 residues. The CDR3 bases are TGCGCCAGCAGCTTGGACCGGGGGTACTACAATGAGCAGTTCTTC. It yields the protein CASSLDRGYYNEQFF.

This clone was seen a single time. The genes are TRBV19 and TRBJ1-2, with 7 bases matching TRBD1. CDR1 is LNHDA and CDR2 is SQIVND in the germline V gene (reference sequence). CDR3 length: 15 amino acids. Trimming took 4 bases from V and 4 from J; bases not matched to a gene: 9. For the CDR3, the DNA is TGTGCCAGTAGTACTAGTTCCGGGACAGCCTATGGCTACACCTTC. Amino acid sequence: CASSTSSGTAYGYTF.

The gene calls are TRBV7-9 and TRBJ2-6; 7 nucleotides align to TRBD2. Germline CDR1 and CDR2: SEHNR and FQNEAQ (reference sequence). There are 15 residues in the CDR3. Trimming took 8 bases from V and 2 from J; bases not matched to a gene: 6. The CDR3 loop is CASYQRGAGANVLTF. CDR3 in DNA: TGTGCCAGCTACCAACGGGGGGCTGGGGCCAACGTCCTGACTTTC.

The chain carries TRBV4-3 and TRBJ2-7, with TRBD2 identical over 11 bases. The CDR3 loop spans 15 amino acids. V was pared by 2 bases and J by 4 bases, with 4 bases of the junction left unmatched. The germline V gene encodes CDR1 LGHNA and CDR2 YSLEER. CDR3 DNA sequence: TGCGCCAGCAGCCAATCGGGACTAGCGGATTACGAGCAGTACTTC. Its protein is CASSQSGLADYEQYF.

The sample holds a few counts of this clone. The germline gene is not matched at one end of the junction; a read error may be the cause. The V call is TRBV7-8, the J call TRBJ2-5; 9 bases are shared with TRBD1. CDR3 length: 15 amino acids. Germline V gene lookup returns CDR1 SGHVS and CDR2 FQNEAQ. CDR3 nucleotides: TGTGCCAGCAGCTTAGAAGGACAGGGGTTCCTAGGTGGGGACTTC. Translation: CASSLEGQGFLGGDF.

This rearrangement joins TRBV7-8 to TRBJ1-1, with D perhaps TRBD1 (5 bases). The germline CDR1 and CDR2 sequences are SGHVS and FQNEAQ. The V end lost 4 bases, the J end lost 6 bases, and 15 bases lay between the germline ends. There are 14 residues in the CDR3. The CDR3 bases are TGTGCCAGCAGCTCCAGGAGGGGACCCCCTGAAGCTTTCTTT. It specifies CASSSRRGPPEAFF.

This sequence joins TRBV7-2 and TRBJ2-3; TRBD2 aligns across 9 bases. There are 16 residues in the CDR3. Trimming took 5 bases from V and 7 from J; bases not matched to a gene: 13. Germline CDR1 is SGHTA and CDR2 is FQGNSA. The CDR3 here is CASSPSSGAPRYTQYF. As DNA, the CDR3 is TGTGCCAGCAGCCCGTCTAGCGGGGCACCGAGGTATACGCAGTATTTT.

The J gene is TRBJ1-2, the V gene TRBV7-6; D may be TRBD1 (6 bases). CDR3 length: 13 residues. Trimming left V 4 bases short and J 7 bases short, with 13 bases between. CDR1 and CDR2 from the germline V gene are SGHVS and FNYEAQ. CDR3 nucleotide sequence: TGTGCCAGCAGCTCACAGGGTTATAGTGGCTACACCTTC. Encoded protein: CASSSQGYSGYTF.

The sample holds many counts of this clone. This chain joins TRBV5-1 and TRBJ1-3, with D perhaps matching TRBD1 (5 bases). The CDR3 loop spans 15 amino acids. The V gene's germline CDR1 is SGHRS and CDR2 YFSETQ. V lost 2 bases, J lost 4 bases, and 13 bases lay in between. The DNA for the CDR3 is TGCGCCAGCAGCTTAGGGACTTCGGACGGAAACACCATATATTTT. It encodes CASSLGTSDGNTIYF.

The chain employs TRBV7-9 and TRBJ2-1; 9 nucleotides agree with TRBD2. V shed 3 bases, J shed 3 bases, and the junction held 12 bases outside the gene matches. CDR3 size: 18 residues. Germline V gene sequence: CDR1 SEHNR, CDR2 FQNEAQ (reference sequence). The CDR3 reads CASSLGHASGANYNEQFF. The DNA for the CDR3 is TGTGCCAGCAGCTTGGGGCACGCTAGCGGGGCTAACTACAATGAGCAGTTCTTC.

The rearrangement links TRBV7-8 to TRBJ1-2, with D hard to call. This CDR3 has 12 amino acids. Per germline, CDR1 SGHVS and CDR2 FQNEAQ. V was cut by 4 bases and J by 7 bases, with 10 bases left in between. The CDR3 DNA is TGTGCCAGCAGCTCGAACTCGGTTGGCTACACCTTC. This encodes CASSSNSVGYTF.

The chain has TRBV4-3 and TRBJ2-1; TRBD2 matches at 10 bases. The CDR3 consists of 14 residues. The ends lost 4 bases at V and 13 bases at J; junction bases unmatched: 10. Germline CDR1 and CDR2: LGHNA and YSLEER. CDR3 sequence: CASSPLEREGRQFF. In DNA, the CDR3 is TGCGCCAGCAGCCCCTTGGAGCGGGAGGGCCGCCAGTTCTTC.

The chain links TRBV5-1 to TRBJ1-1; no firm D call. The V end was cut by 3 bases, the J end by 0 bases, with 6 bases between. The CDR3 spans 13 residues. Germline V CDR1 and CDR2: SGHRS, YFSETQ. CDR3 in DNA: TGCGCCAGCAGCTCTACAGTGAACACTGAAGCTTTCTTT. Residues: CASSSTVNTEAFF.

This chain links TRBV11-2 with TRBJ2-7, with D maybe TRBD1 (6 bases). With 5 bases removed from V and 5 bases from J, the gap between germline ends came to 19 bases. This CDR3 spans 15 amino acids. Germline CDR1 is SGHAT and CDR2 is FQNNGV. In DNA form, the CDR3 reads TGTGCCAGCAGCCCTAACAGGGTATCGAATAACGAGCAGTACTTC. This sequence encodes CASSPNRVSNNEQYF.

The V call is TRBV4-1, the J call TRBJ2-7, with D possibly TRBD2 on 6 matching bases. The CDR3 is made up of 14 amino acids. The germline CDR1 and CDR2 sequences are MGHRA and YSYEKL. The V end lost 0 bases, the J end lost 6 bases, and 12 bases lay between the germline ends. CDR3 nucleotides: TGCGCCAGCAGCCAAGACGCCGAGCGGGCCGAGCAGTACTTC. Amino acids: CASSQDAERAEQYF.

This chain links TRBV2 with TRBJ1-5, with 8 bases fitting TRBD1. The V segment lost 4 bases and the J segment 6 bases; nucleotides outside the gene matches: 5. The CDR3 has 14 residues. Germline-derived CDR1 and CDR2 are SNHLY and FYNNEI. This chain's CDR3 is CASSGDRGSQPQHF. CDR3 DNA: TGTGCCAGCAGTGGTGACAGGGGTAGTCAGCCCCAGCATTTT.

The table lists this clone with a few counts. This chain joins TRBV14 and TRBJ1-4; 7 bases are shared with TRBD1. After removal of 4 bases from V and 5 bases from J, the junction contained 7 bases not matched to a gene. CDR1 is SGHDN, CDR2 FVKESK, per germline. There are 15 residues in the CDR3. In DNA form, the CDR3 reads TGTGCCAGCAGCCCCCAACAGGGGTTAAATGAAAAACTGTTTTTT. Translated, it gives CASSPQQGLNEKLFF.

The chain is built from TRBV5-1 and TRBJ2-3; the match to TRBD1 covers 10 bases. The CDR3 has 16 amino acids. Trimming took 1 base from V and 1 from J; bases not matched to a gene: 3. From germline, CDR1 is SGHRS and CDR2 YFSETQ. The CDR3 sequence: CASSLWGTGGTDTQYF. In DNA, the CDR3 is TGCGCCAGCAGCTTGTGGGGGACAGGGGGCACAGATACGCAGTATTTT.

This chain links TRBV5-8 with TRBJ1-2; D unclear. The V gene lost 4 bases and the J gene lost 4 bases, with 8 bases spanning the gap. The CDR3 has 12 amino acids. Germline V CDR1 and CDR2: SGHTS, YDEGEE. The DNA of the CDR3 is TGTGCCAGCAGCCCCCAGTCCTATGGCTACACCTTC. Amino acid sequence: CASSPQSYGYTF.

V is TRBV27 and J is TRBJ1-4, with a weak D call TRBD1 (6 bases). CDR3 length: 14 amino acids. Trimming cost V 0 bases and J 7 bases, with 9 bases left between them. Germline V gives CDR1 MNHEY, CDR2 SMNVEV (reference sequence). For the CDR3, the DNA is TGTGCCAGCAGTTTATCGGGGGCGGGTGAAAAACTGTTTTTT. Its protein is CASSLSGAGEKLFF.